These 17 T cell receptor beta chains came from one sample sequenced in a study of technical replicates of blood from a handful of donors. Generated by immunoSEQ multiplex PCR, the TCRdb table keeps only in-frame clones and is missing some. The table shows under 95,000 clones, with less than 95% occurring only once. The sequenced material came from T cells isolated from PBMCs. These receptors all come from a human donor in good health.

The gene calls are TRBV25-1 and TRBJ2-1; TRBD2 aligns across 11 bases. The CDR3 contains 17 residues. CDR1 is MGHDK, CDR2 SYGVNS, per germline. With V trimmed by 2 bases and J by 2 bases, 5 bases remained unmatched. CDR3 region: CASSEALLAGAYNEQFF. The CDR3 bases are TGTGCCAGCAGTGAAGCCTTACTAGCGGGGGCCTACAATGAGCAGTTCTTC.

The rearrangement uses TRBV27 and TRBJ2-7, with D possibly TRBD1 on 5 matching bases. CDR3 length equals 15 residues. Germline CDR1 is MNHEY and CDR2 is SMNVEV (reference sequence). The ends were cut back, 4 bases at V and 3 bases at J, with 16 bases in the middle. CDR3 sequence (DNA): TGTGCCAGCAGTTATCAGGGCCTTTCTAGCTACGAGCAGTACTTC. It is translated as CASSYQGLSSYEQYF.

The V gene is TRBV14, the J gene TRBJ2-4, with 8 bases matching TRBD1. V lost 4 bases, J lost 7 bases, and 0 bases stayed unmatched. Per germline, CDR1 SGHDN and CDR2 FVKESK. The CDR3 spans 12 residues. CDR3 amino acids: CASSPGGNIQYF. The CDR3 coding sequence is TGTGCCAGCAGCCCAGGGGGCAACATTCAGTACTTC.

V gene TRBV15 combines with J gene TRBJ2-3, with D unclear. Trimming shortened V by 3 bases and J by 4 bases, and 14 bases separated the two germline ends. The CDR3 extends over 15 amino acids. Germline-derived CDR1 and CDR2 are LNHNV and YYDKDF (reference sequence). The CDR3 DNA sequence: TGTGCCACCAGCAGGAGCGACCCCTCCTCAGATACGCAGTATTTT. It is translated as CATSRSDPSSDTQYF.

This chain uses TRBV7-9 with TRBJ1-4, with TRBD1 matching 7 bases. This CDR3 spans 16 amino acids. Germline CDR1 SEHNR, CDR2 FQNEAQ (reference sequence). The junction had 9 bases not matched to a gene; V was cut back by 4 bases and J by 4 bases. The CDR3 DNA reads TGTGCCAGCAGCTGGAGAGGACAGGCTCTTAATGAAAAACTGTTTTTT. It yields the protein CASSWRGQALNEKLFF.

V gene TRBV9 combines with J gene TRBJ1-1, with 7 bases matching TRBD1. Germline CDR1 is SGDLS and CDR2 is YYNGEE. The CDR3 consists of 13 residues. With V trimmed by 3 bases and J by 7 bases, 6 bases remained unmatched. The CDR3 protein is CASSAGTASEAFF. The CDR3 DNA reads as TGTGCCAGCAGCGCGGGGACAGCGAGTGAAGCTTTCTTT.

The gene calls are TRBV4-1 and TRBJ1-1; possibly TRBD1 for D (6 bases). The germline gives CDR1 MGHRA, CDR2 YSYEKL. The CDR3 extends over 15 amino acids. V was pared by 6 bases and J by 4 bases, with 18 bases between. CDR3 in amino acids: CASRALRGKLTEAFF. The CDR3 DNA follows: TGCGCCAGCAGGGCGCTCAGGGGCAAACTCACTGAAGCTTTCTTT.

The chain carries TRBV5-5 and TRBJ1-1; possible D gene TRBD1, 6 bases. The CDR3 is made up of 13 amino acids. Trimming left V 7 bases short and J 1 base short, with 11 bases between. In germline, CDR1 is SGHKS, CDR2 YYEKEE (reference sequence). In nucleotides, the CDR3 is TGTGCCAGCCGACCGGGACAGAACACTGAAGCTTTCTTT. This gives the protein CASRPGQNTEAFF. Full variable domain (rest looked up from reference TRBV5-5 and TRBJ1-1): DAGVTQSPTHLIKTRGQQVTLRCSPISGHKSVSWYQQVLGQGPQFIFQYYEKEERGRGNFPDRFSARQFPNYSSELNVNALLLGDSALYLCASRPGQNTEAFFGQGTRLTVV.

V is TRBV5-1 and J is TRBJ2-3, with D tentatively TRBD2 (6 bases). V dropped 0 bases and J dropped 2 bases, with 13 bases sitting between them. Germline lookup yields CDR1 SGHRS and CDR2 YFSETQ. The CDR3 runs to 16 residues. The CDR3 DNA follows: TGCGCCAGCAGCTTGGCCATTAGCGGATACACAGATACGCAGTATTTT. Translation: CASSLAISGYTDTQYF.

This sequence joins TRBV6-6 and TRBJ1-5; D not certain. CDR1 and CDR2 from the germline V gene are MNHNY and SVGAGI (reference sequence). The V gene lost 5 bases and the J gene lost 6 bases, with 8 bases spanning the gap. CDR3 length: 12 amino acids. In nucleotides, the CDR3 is TGTGCCAGCAGTAACATGGCTCAGCCCCAGCATTTT. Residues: CASSNMAQPQHF.

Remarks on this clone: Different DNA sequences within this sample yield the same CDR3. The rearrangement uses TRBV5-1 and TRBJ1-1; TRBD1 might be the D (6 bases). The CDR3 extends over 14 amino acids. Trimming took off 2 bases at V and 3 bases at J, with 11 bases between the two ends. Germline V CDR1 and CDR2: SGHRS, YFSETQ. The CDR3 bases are TGCGCCAGCAGCTTAGACAGGTGGGACACTGAAGCTTTCTTT. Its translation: CASSLDRWDTEAFF.

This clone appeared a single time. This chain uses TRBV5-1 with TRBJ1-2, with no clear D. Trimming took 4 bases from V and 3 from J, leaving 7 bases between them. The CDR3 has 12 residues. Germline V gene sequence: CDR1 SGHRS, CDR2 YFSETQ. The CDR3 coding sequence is TGCGCCAGCAGCCTAACGGACTATGGCTACACCTTC. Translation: CASSLTDYGYTF.

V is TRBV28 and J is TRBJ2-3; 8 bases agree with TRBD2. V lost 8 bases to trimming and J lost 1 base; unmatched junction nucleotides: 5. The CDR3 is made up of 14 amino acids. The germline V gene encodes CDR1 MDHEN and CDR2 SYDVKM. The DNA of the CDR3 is TGTGCCAGCGAGCGGGAGTACCGCACAGATACGCAGTATTTT. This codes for CASEREYRTDTQYF.

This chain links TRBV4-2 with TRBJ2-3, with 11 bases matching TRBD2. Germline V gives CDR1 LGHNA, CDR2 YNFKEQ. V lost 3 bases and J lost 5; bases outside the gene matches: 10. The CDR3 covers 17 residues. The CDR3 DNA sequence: TGTGCCAGCAGCCAGGTGGGACTAGCGGAAGGTGGAGATACGCAGTATTTT. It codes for CASSQVGLAEGGDTQYF.

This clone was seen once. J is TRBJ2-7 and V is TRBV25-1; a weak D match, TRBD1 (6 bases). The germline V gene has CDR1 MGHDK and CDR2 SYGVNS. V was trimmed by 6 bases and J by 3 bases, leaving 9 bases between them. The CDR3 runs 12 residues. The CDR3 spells CASRDSVYEQYF. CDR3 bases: TGTGCCAGCAGGGACAGCGTCTACGAGCAGTACTTC.

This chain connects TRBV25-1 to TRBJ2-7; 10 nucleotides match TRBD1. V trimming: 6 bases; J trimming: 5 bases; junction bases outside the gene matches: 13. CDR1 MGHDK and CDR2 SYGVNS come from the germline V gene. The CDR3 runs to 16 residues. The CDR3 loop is CASRGGPGQGVHEQYF. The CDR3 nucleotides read TGTGCCAGCAGAGGGGGGCCAGGACAGGGGGTACACGAGCAGTACTTC.

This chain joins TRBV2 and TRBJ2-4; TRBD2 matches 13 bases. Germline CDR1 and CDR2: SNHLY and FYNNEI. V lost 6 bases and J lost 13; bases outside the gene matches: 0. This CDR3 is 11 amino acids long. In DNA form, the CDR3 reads TGTGCCAGCAGGGGACTAGCGGGACAGTACTTC. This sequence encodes CASRGLAGQYF.